One T cell receptor (beta chain) is described in this entry. Under the authors' procedure: Using reference gene primer amplification, nucleated cell counts were estimated. Sequenced by immunoSEQ multiplex PCR; TCRdb stores in-frame clones only, minus some. V and J calls and clone size come straight from that table; D and trimming were deduced from the DNA. The sample records 220,000 or so clones, roughly four fifths being singletons. Assignments of participants to cohorts depended upon their own reported clinical history. The data were taken from a study of blood T cell repertoires in COVID-19. Study summary: Researchers got acute and convalescent COVID-19 samples from the United States, Italy and Spain.

V gave up 8 bases and J gave up 3 bases; unmatched junction bases: 9. CDR1 is LNHDA, CDR2 SQIVND, per germline (reference sequence). This CDR3 region has 15 residues. The sequence came from a woman aged 55-75 years who had recovered from COVID-19. This chain joins TRBV19 and TRBJ2-7; 11 bases match TRBD2. Sequencing input: PBMCs or T cells enriched from blood (not recorded which). For the CDR3, the DNA is TGTGCCAGTGCACCACTAGCGGGAGTGGACTACGAGCAGTACTTC. This sequence encodes CASAPLAGVDYEQYF.